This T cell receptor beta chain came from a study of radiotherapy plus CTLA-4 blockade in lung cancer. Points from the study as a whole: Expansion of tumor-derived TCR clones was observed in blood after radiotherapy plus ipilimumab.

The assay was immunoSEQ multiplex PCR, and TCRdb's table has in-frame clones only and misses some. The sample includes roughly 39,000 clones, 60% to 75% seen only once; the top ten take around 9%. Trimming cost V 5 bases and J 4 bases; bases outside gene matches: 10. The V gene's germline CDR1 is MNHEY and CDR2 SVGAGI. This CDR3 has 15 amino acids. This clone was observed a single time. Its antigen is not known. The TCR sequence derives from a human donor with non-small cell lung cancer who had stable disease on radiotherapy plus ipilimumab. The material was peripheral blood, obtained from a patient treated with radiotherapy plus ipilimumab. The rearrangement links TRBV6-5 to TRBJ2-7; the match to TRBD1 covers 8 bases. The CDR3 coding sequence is TGTGCCAGCAGTCATATGGGGACAGGACCTTACGAGCAGTACGTC. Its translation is CASSHMGTGPYEQYV.